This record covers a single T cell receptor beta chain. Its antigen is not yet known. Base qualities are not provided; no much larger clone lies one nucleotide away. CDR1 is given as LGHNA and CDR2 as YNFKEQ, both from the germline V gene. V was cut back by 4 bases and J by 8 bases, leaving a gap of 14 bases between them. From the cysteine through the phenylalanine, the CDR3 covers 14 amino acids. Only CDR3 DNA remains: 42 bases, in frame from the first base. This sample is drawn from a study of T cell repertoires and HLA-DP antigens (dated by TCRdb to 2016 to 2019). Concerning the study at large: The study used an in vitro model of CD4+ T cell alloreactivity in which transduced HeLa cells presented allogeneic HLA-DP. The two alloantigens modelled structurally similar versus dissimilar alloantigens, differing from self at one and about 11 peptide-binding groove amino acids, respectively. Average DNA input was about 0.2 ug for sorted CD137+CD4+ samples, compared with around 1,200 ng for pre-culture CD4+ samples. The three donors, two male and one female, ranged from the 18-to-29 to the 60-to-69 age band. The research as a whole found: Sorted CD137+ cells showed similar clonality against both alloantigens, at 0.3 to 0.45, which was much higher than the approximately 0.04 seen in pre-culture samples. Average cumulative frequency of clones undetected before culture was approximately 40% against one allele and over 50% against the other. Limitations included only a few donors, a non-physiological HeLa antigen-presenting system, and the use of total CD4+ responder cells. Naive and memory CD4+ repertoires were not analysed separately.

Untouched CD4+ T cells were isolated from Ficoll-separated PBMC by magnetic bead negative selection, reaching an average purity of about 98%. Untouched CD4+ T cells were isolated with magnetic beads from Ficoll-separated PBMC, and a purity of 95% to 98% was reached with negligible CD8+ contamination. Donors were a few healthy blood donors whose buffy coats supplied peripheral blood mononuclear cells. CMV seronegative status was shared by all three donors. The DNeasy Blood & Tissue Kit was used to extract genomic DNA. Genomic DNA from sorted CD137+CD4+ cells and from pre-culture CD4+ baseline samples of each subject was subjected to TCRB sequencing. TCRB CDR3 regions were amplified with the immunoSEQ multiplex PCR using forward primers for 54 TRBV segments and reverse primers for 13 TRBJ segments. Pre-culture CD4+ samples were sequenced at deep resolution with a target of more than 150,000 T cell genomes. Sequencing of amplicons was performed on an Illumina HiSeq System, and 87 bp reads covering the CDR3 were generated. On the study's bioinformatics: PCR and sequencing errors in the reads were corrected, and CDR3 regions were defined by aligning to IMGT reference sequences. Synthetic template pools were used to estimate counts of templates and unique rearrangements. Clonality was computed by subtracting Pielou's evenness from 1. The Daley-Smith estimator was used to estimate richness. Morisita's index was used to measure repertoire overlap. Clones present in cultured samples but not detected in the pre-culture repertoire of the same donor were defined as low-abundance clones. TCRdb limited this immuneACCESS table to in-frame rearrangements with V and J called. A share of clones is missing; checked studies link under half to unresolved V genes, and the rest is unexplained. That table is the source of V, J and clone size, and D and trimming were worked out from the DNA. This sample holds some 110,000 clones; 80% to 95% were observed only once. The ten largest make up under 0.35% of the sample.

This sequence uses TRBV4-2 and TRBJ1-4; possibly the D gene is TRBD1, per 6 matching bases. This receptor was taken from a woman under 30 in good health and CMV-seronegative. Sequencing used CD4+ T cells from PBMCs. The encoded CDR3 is CASSRTERGEKLFF. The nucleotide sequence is TGTGCCAGCAGCCGGACAGAACGGGGGGAAAAACTGTTTTTT.